This T cell receptor (beta chain) came from a study of cytomegalovirus exposure and HLA in healthy donors. The overall study: About 77 million unique TCRs from HLA-typed donors made up an early data release. Points from the study as a whole: It was shown in a later analysis that HLA-associated TCR beta chains were more clonally expanded than other, equally common chains. In an earlier analysis, in under 700 donors, most V segments appeared productive either ~90% or ~30% of the time. The study designated roughly 150 TCR beta chains cytomegalovirus-associated.

The PCR employed 60 Vbeta primers together with 13 Jbeta primers. The data were produced by immunoSEQ multiplex PCR, yet TCRdb's version contains in-frame clones alone and is incomplete. Of 150,000 to 200,000 clones detected, around four fifths appear once; the ten largest clones hold over 2.5%. Concerning this clone itself: The antigen remains unidentified.

The germline gives CDR1 SGHRS, CDR2 YFSETQ. CDR3 length: 15 residues. J was trimmed by 4 bases and V by 3 bases; bases with no gene match: 7. The sample taken for sequencing was PBMCs. This chain uses TRBV5-1 with TRBJ2-5, with TRBD1 matching 9 bases. This TCR derives from a woman aged 45-65 years in good health and CMV-seropositive. The CDR3 is CASSSRQGESETQYF. Here the CDR3 DNA reads TGCGCCAGCAGCTCCCGACAGGGGGAATCAGAGACCCAGTACTTC.